The entry that follows covers one T cell receptor (beta chain) sequence. The germline gene is not matched at one end of the junction; a read error may be the cause. These data belong to a study of tumor-infiltrating lymphocytes in primary liver carcinoma. Overall study context: T1-T3 N0M0 was the stage of the tumors, which were 4.2 to 10 cm across.

Unsorted whole blood yielded the blood RNA, and germline DNA was also extracted. It was before surgery that four milliliters of peripheral blood were collected. Total RNA (around 0.45 ug) served as template for TCR beta cDNA synthesis primed by a constant-region primer. For TCR beta, libraries were produced by three nested multiplex PCR rounds using slightly modified ARM-PCR. In TCRdb, the multiplex PCR reads were re-called with MiXCR into one record per CDR3 protein. The data hold hundreds of thousands of distinct CDR3 sequences, with more than 55% observed a single time. The sequencing input was peripheral blood. The clonotype was recovered from a woman in her thirties with primary liver carcinoma and hepatitis B virus infection.

CDR3 coding DNA: TGTGCCAGCAATGTAAGGCAACAAGAGGCCCAGTACTTC. It is translated as CASNVRQQEAQYF. The rearrangement links TRBV6-1 to TRBJ2-5; D unresolved. Germline CDR1 is MNHNS and CDR2 is SASEGT. This CDR3 comprises 13 residues.